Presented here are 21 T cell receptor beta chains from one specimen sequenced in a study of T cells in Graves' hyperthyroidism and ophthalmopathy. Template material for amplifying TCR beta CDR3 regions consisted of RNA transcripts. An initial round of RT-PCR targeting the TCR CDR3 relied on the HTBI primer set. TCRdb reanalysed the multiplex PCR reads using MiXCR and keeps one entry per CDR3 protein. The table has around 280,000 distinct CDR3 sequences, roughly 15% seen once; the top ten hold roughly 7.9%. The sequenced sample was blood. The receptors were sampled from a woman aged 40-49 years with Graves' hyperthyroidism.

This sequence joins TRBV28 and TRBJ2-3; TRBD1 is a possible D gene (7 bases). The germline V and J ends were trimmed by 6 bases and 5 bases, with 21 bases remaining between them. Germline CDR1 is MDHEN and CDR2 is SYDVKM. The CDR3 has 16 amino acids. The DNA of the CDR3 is TGTGCCAGCAGGGACGGGACAGCTCTGGGGGGAGATACGCAGTATTTT. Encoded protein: CASRDGTALGGDTQYF.

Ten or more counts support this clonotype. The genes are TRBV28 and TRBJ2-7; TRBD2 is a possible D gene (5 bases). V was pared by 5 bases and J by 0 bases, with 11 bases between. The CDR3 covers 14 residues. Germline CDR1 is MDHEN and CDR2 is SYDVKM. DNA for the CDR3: TGTGCCAGCAGTCCGTGGCGGGTCTCCTACGAGCAGTACTTC. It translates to CASSPWRVSYEQYF.

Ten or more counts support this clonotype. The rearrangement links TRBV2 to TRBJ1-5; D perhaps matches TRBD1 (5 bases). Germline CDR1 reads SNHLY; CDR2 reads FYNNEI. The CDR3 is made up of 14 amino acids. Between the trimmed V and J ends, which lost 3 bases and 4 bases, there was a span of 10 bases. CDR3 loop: CASSEDGQNQPQHF. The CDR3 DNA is TGTGCCAGCAGTGAGGACGGACAAAATCAGCCCCAGCATTTT. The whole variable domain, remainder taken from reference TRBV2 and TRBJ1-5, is EPEVTQTPSHQVTQMGQEVILRCVPISNHLYFYWYRQILGQKVEFLVSFYNNEISEKSEIFDDQFSVERPDGSNFTLKIRSTKLEDSAMYFCASSEDGQNQPQHFGDGTRLSIL.

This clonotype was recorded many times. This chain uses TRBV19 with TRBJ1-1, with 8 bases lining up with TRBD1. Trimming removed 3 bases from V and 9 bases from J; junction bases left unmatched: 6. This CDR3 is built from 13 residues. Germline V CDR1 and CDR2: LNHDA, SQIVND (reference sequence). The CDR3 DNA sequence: TGTGCCAGTAGTATCCTGACAGGGGCCAAAGCTTTCTTT. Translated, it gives CASSILTGAKAFF.

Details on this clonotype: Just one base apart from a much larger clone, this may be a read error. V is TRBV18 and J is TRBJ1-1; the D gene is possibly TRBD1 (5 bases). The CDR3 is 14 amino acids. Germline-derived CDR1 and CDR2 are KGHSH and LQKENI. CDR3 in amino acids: CASSLGDGNTEALF. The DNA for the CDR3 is TGTGCCAGCTCTCTTGGGGACGGGAACACTGAAGCTCTCTTT.

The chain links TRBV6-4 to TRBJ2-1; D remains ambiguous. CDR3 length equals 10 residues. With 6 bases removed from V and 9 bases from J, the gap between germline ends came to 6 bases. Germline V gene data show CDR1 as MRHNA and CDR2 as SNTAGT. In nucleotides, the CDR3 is TGTGCCAGCAGACGGGTTGAGCAGTTCTTC. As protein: CASRRVEQFF.

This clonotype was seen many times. The CDR3 sequence: CASSIGQENQPQHF. Here the CDR3 DNA reads TGTGCCAGCTCAATAGGACAGGAGAATCAGCCCCAGCATTTT. The chain uses TRBV18 and TRBJ1-5, with 7 bases lining up with TRBD1. CDR3 length: 14 residues. V lost 5 bases and J lost 4; bases outside the gene matches: 5. Germline CDR1 is KGHSH and CDR2 is LQKENI.

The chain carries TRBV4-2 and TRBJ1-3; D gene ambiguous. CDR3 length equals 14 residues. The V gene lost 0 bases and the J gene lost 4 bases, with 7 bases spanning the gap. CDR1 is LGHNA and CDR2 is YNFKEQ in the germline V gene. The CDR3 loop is CASSQDLLGNTIYF. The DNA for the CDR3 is TGTGCCAGCAGCCAAGACTTGCTCGGAAACACCATATATTTT.

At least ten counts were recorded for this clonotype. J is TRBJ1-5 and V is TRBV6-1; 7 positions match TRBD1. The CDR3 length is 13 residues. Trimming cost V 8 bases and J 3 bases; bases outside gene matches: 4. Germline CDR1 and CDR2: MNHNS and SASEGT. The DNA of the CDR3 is TGTGCCAGCGTCGACAGGGCCAATCAGCCCCAGCATTTT. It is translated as CASVDRANQPQHF.

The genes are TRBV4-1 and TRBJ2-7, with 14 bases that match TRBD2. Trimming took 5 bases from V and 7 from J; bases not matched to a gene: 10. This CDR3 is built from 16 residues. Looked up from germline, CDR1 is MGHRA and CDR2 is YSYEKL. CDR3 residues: CASSEGTSGRMGEQYF. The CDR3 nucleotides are TGCGCCAGCAGCGAAGGGACTAGCGGGAGAATGGGGGAGCAGTACTTC.

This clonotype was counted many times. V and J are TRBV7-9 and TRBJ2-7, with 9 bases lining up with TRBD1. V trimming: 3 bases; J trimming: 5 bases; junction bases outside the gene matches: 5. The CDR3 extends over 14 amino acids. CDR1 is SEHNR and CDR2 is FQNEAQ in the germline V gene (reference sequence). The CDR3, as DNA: TGTGCCAGCAGCTTTGGGGACAGGGTCCACGAGCAGTACTTC. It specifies CASSFGDRVHEQYF.

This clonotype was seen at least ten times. Written as DNA, the CDR3 is TGTGCCACCAGTGATATCCAAGGGTGGAATACGCAGTATTTT. Translating gives CATSDIQGWNTQYF. The chain has TRBV24-1 and TRBJ2-3; D is unresolved. V was trimmed by 3 bases and J by 7 bases, leaving 13 bases between them. CDR1 is KGHDR and CDR2 is SFDVKD in the germline V gene. This CDR3 has 14 residues.

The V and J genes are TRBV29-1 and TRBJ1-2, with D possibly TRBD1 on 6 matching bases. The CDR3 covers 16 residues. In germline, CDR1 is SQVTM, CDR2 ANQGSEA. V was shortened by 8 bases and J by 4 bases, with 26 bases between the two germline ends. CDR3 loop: CSCTFKGGLGSYGYTF. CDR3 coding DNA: TGCAGCTGCACTTTTAAAGGGGGGTTAGGGAGCTATGGCTACACCTTC.

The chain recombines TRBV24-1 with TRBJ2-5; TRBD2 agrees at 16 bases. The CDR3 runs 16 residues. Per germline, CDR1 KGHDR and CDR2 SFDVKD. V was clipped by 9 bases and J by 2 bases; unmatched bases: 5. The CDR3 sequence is CATSGTSGRVQETQYF. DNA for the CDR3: TGTGCCACCTCCGGGACTAGCGGGAGGGTACAAGAGACCCAGTACTTC.

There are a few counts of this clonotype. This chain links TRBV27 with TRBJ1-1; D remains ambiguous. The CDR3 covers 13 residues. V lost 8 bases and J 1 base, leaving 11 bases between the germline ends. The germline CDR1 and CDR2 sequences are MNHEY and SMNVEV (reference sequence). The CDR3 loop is CASRILGNTEAFF. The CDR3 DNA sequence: TGTGCCAGCCGGATATTAGGGAACACTGAAGCTTTCTTT.

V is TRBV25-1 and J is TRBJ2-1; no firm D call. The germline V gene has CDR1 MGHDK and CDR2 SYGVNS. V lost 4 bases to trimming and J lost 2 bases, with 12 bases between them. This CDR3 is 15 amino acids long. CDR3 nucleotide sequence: TGTGCCAGCAGTGCCGCCGGGCCAGCCTACAATGAGCAGTTCTTC. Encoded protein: CASSAAGPAYNEQFF.

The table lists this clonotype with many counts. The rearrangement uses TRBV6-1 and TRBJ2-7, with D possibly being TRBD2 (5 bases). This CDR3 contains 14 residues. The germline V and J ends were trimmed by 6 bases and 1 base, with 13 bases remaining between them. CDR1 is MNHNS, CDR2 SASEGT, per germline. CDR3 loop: CASRRGVASYEQYF. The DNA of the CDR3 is TGTGCCAGCAGACGGGGAGTTGCGTCCTACGAGCAGTACTTC.

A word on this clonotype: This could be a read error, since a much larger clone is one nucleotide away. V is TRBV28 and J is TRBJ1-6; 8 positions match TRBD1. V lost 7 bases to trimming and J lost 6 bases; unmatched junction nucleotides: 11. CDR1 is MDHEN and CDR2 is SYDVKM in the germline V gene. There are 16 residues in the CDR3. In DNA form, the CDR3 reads TGTGCCAGCATCCGCCCCGGGACAGGCTTTAATTCACCCCTCCACTTT. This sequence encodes CASIRPGTGFNSPLHF.

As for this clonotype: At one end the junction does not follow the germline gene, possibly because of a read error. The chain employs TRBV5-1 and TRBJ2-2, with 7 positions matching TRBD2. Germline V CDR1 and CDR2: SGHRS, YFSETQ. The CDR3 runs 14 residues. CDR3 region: CASRFGGYTGELFF. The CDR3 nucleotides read TGTGCCAGCCGTTTCGGGGGGTACACCGGGGAGCTGTTTTTT. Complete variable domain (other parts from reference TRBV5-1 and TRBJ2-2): KAGVTQTPRYLIKTRGQQVTLSCSPISGHRSVSWYQQTPGQGLQFLFEYFSETQRNKGNFPGRFSGRQFSNSRSEMNVSTLELGDSALYLCASRFGGYTGELFFGEGSRLTVL.

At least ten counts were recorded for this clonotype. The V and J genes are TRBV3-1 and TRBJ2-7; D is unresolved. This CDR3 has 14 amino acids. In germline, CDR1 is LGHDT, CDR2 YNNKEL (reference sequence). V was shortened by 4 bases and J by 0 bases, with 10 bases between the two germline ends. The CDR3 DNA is TGTGCCAGCAGCCCCAACCTAGGCTCCTACGAGCAGTACTTC. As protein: CASSPNLGSYEQYF.

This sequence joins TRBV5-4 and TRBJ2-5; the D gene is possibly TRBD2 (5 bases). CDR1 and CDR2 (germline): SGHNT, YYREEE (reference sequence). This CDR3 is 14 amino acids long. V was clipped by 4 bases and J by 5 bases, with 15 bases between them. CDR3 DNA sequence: TGTGCCAGCAGCGGTGGGAGCTCCGGGGAGACCCAGTACTTC. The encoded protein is CASSGGSSGETQYF.